The 27 T cell receptor beta chains presented below share a single source sample, sequenced in a study of blood T cell repertoires in COVID-19. Generated by immunoSEQ multiplex PCR, the TCRdb table keeps only in-frame clones and is missing some. The sample carries roughly 220,000 clones, approximately 86% recorded once. The sequencing input was PBMCs or T cells enriched from blood (not recorded which). The source is a woman aged 45-59 years with acute COVID-19.

J is TRBJ1-1 and V is TRBV21-1. TRBV21-1 is flagged as a pseudogene. The CDR3 has 17 amino acids. The CDR3 loop is CASSKVRRGLGNTEAFF. CDR3 DNA sequence: TGTGCCAGCAGCAAAGTAAGGAGGGGACTTGGGAACACTGAAGCTTTCTTT.

This chain connects TRBV7-9 to TRBJ2-3; 13 nucleotides align to TRBD2. This CDR3 comprises 17 residues. Trimming removed 8 bases from V and 0 bases from J; junction bases left unmatched: 8. Germline V gene sequence: CDR1 SEHNR, CDR2 FQNEAQ (reference sequence). DNA for the CDR3: TGTGCCAGCCCTACTAGCGGGAGGGCCTCTAGCACAGATACGCAGTATTTT. Amino acids: CASPTSGRASSTDTQYF.

V is TRBV6-4 and J is TRBJ2-2; 8 bases align to TRBD2. CDR3 size: 16 residues. Trimming at V came to 3 bases and at J to 0 bases, leaving 3 bases not matched to a gene. CDR1 and CDR2 from the germline V gene are MRHNA and SNTAGT. CDR3 DNA: TGTGCCAGCAGTGAGGCAGCGGGAGCGAACACCGGGGAGCTGTTTTTT. Its translation is CASSEAAGANTGELFF.

This rearrangement joins TRBV28 to TRBJ1-2, with TRBD1 matching over 8 bases. The CDR3 consists of 17 residues. After removal of 3 bases from V and 4 bases from J, the junction contained 13 bases not matched to a gene. Looked up from germline, CDR1 is MDHEN and CDR2 is SYDVKM. The CDR3 bases are TGTGCCAGCAGTTTCCCTGGCCGGGACAGGAGGGGCTATGGCTACACCTTC. It translates to CASSFPGRDRRGYGYTF.

The chain uses TRBV5-1 and TRBJ2-5, with 7 positions matching TRBD1. This CDR3 region has 15 residues. V trimming: 4 bases; J trimming: 2 bases; junction bases outside the gene matches: 8. Germline V gene data show CDR1 as SGHRS and CDR2 as YFSETQ. The CDR3 bases are TGCGCCAGCAGCCGCTATGAGGGACAGCAAGAGACCCAGTACTTC. Amino acid sequence: CASSRYEGQQETQYF.

The J gene is TRBJ2-1, the V gene TRBV30, with TRBD1 identical over 7 bases. The CDR3 totals 12 residues. The V and J ends lost 7 bases and 0 bases, in that order; junction bases with no gene match: 0. The V gene's germline CDR1 is GTSNPN and CDR2 SVGIG (reference sequence). The CDR3 sequence is CASGGSYNEQFF. The CDR3 DNA sequence: TGTGCCTCAGGGGGCTCCTACAATGAGCAGTTCTTC.

The chain links TRBV5-1 to TRBJ1-1, with D maybe TRBD1 (6 bases). Germline assignment: CDR1 SGHRS and CDR2 YFSETQ. This CDR3 comprises 15 residues. The V end was cut by 0 bases, the J end by 4 bases, with 13 bases between. The DNA for the CDR3 is TGCGCCAGCAGCTTGGGGGGGCCCAGGGGCACTGAAGCTTTCTTT. This gives the protein CASSLGGPRGTEAFF.

V is TRBV6-1 and J is TRBJ1-3; 8 bases map to TRBD1. Unmatched junction bases numbered 11, after V lost 4 bases and J lost 0 bases. The CDR3 has 18 amino acids. Germline CDR1 is MNHNS and CDR2 is SASEGT. CDR3: CASSARPPGTGSGNTIYF. Written as DNA, the CDR3 is TGTGCCAGCAGTGCGAGACCCCCCGGGACAGGCTCTGGAAACACCATATATTTT.

In its sample, this clone was seen once. The J gene is TRBJ2-3, the V gene TRBV28; 8 nucleotides line up with TRBD1. V dropped 6 bases and J dropped 0; count of bases not matched to a gene: 8. Germline V CDR1 and CDR2: MDHEN, SYDVKM. The CDR3 sequence is 16 residues long. This CDR3 is CASSHQGAGSTDTQYF. CDR3 nucleotide sequence: TGTGCCAGCAGCCACCAGGGGGCCGGTAGCACAGATACGCAGTATTTT.

The chain is built from TRBV11-3 and TRBJ2-3, with D possibly being TRBD2 (5 bases). The CDR3 is 13 amino acids. V dropped 0 bases and J dropped 7 bases, with 8 bases sitting between them. CDR1 SGHNT and CDR2 YENEEA come from the germline V gene. For the CDR3, the DNA is TGTGCCAGCAGCTTAGAAAGCGGAAATACGCAGTATTTT. It codes for CASSLESGNTQYF.

The chain is built from TRBV30 and TRBJ2-3, with D tentatively TRBD2 (6 bases). This CDR3 is built from 13 residues. Trimming removed 8 bases at V and 0 bases at J, with 12 bases between. Germline V gene sequence: CDR1 GTSNPN, CDR2 SVGIG (reference sequence). CDR3 sequence: CARRRESTDTQYF. Written as DNA, the CDR3 is TGTGCCCGTCGACGGGAGAGCACAGATACGCAGTATTTT.

This clone was seen only once. CDR3 nucleotides: TGTGCCAGCAGCCACCCCGGACCGGGGGAGCAGTACTTC. Amino acids: CASSHPGPGEQYF. The rearrangement joins TRBV3-1 (or the pseudogene TRBV3-2) to TRBJ2-7; a weak D match, TRBD2 (5 bases). CDR1 is LGHDT, CDR2 YNNKEL, per germline (reference sequence). The CDR3 sequence is 13 residues long. V was clipped by 3 bases and J by 7 bases, with 13 bases between them.

The gene calls are TRBV5-5 and TRBJ2-2; TRBD1 agrees at 8 bases. In germline, CDR1 is SGHKS, CDR2 YYEKEE (reference sequence). V trimming: 2 bases; J trimming: 1 base; junction bases outside the gene matches: 10. The length of the CDR3 is 18 residues. CDR3 in DNA: TGTGCCAGCAGCTTTGTCCCCATCGGGACAGGGAACACCGGGGAGCTGTTTTTT. It specifies CASSFVPIGTGNTGELFF.

The chain uses TRBV5-1 and TRBJ2-1, with TRBD2 identical over 11 bases. Trimming removed 4 bases from V and 4 bases from J; junction bases left unmatched: 7. CDR3 length: 16 amino acids. Germline V lookup: CDR1 SGHRS, CDR2 YFSETQ. Written as DNA, the CDR3 is TGCGCCAGCAGCCCCGCGCGGACTAGCGGGTACAATGAGCAGTTCTTC. Its translation: CASSPARTSGYNEQFF.

The chain has TRBV5-1 and TRBJ2-7, with TRBD1 identical over 7 bases. The germline gives CDR1 SGHRS, CDR2 YFSETQ. The CDR3 sequence is 15 residues long. Losses at the gene ends were 4 bases for V and 2 bases for J; bases not matched to a gene: 9. CDR3 nucleotide sequence: TGCGCCAGCAGCATCCACCGGGACAGTACCTACGAGCAGTACTTC. This translates into CASSIHRDSTYEQYF.

V gene TRBV10-3 combines with J gene TRBJ2-1; D is ambiguous. The CDR3 covers 17 residues. CDR1 and CDR2 (germline): ENHRY, SYGVKD. The germline V and J ends were trimmed by 0 bases and 0 bases, with 12 bases remaining between them. The CDR3 spells CAISESLRPSSYNEQFF. CDR3 nucleotide sequence: TGTGCCATCAGTGAGTCTTTGCGGCCTAGCTCCTACAATGAGCAGTTCTTC.

The chain uses TRBV19 and TRBJ2-3; 8 bases are a match to TRBD1. Per germline, CDR1 LNHDA and CDR2 SQIVND (reference sequence). The ends lost 3 bases at V and 3 bases at J; junction bases unmatched: 8. The length of the CDR3 is 16 residues. The CDR3 is CASSIYRGSRTDTQYF. CDR3 DNA: TGTGCCAGTAGTATCTACAGGGGGTCGAGGACAGATACGCAGTATTTT. Variable domain in full (rest from reference TRBV19 and TRBJ2-3): DGGITQSPKYLFRKEGQNVTLSCEQNLNHDAMYWYRQDPGQGLRLIYYSQIVNDFQKGDIAEGYSVSREKKESFPLTVTSAQKNPTAFYLCASSIYRGSRTDTQYFGPGTRLTVL.

The J gene is TRBJ2-7, the V gene TRBV7-2, with a weak D call TRBD1 (5 bases). CDR3 size: 15 residues. The germline CDR1 and CDR2 sequences are SGHTA and FQGNSA. The V end lost 1 base, the J end lost 0 bases, and 10 bases lay between the germline ends. The CDR3 is CASSLGATDSYEQYF. Written as DNA, the CDR3 is TGTGCCAGCAGCTTAGGGGCGACAGACTCCTACGAGCAGTACTTC.

The DNA of the CDR3 is TGCGCCAGCAGCACCGGACAGGGAGGGATCTCCTACGAGCAGTACTTC. Protein: CASSTGQGGISYEQYF. The chain combines TRBV5-1 with TRBJ2-7, with TRBD1 as a possible D gene (8 bases). CDR1 is SGHRS and CDR2 is YFSETQ in the germline V gene. Between the trimmed V and J ends, which lost 4 bases and 0 bases, there was a span of 17 bases. The CDR3 loop spans 16 amino acids.

In the case of this clone: At one boundary the junction diverges from the germline segment, which might be a read error. The chain has TRBV28 and TRBJ1-2; 8 positions agree with TRBD1. CDR1 and CDR2 (germline): MDHEN, SYDVKM. CDR3 length: 14 amino acids. The CDR3 DNA sequence: TGTGCCAGCAGGTTATCCGACAGGGGTAATGGCTACACCTTC. Amino acid sequence: CASRLSDRGNGYTF.

The chain joins TRBV5-1 to TRBJ2-1; tentatively, D is TRBD2 (6 bases). The CDR3 runs 16 residues. Between the trimmed V and J ends, which lost 3 bases and 4 bases, there was a span of 17 bases. Per the germline V gene, CDR1 is SGHRS and CDR2 is YFSETQ. The CDR3 is CASSWEMVGGYNEQFF. CDR3 DNA sequence: TGCGCCAGCAGCTGGGAGATGGTCGGGGGTTACAATGAGCAGTTCTTC.

J is TRBJ1-3 and V is TRBV9; D unresolved. CDR1 is SGDLS and CDR2 is YYNGEE in the germline V gene. This CDR3 has 14 amino acids. V lost 5 bases to trimming and J lost 1 base, with 10 bases between them. CDR3 nucleotides: TGTGCCAGCAGTGCGCGGGGTTCTGGAAACACCATATATTTT. Translation: CASSARGSGNTIYF.

Concerning this clone itself: This may stem from a read error, because a much larger clone lies one nucleotide away. The rearrangement links TRBV11-2 to TRBJ2-7; 13 positions agree with TRBD2. There are 15 residues in the CDR3. Looked up from germline, CDR1 is SGHAT and CDR2 is FQNNGV. The junction had 2 bases not matched to a gene; V was cut back by 3 bases and J by 3 bases. The CDR3 bases are TGTGCCAGCAGCTTCGGGACTAGCGGGAACTACGAGCAGTACTTC. It is translated as CASSFGTSGNYEQYF. The full variable domain, rest sourced from reference TRBV11-2 and TRBJ2-7, is EAGVAQSPRYKIIEKRQSVAFWCNPISGHATLYWYQQILGQGPKLLIQFQNNGVVDDSQLPKDRFSAERLKGVDSTLKIQPAKLEDSAVYLCASSFGTSGNYEQYFGPGTRLTVT.

The rearrangement links TRBV24-1 to TRBJ2-1; 9 bases are a match to TRBD2. CDR1 is KGHDR, CDR2 SFDVKD, per germline. CDR3 length: 17 residues. V shed 4 bases and J 1 base; nucleotides not matched to a gene: 7. The CDR3 is CATSESLLAGSYNEQFF. For the CDR3, the DNA is TGTGCCACCAGTGAATCCCTCCTAGCGGGATCCTACAATGAGCAGTTCTTC.

The V call is TRBV6-6, the J call TRBJ2-3; no firm D call. CDR1 and CDR2 (germline): MNHNY, SVGAGI (reference sequence). V was cut by 5 bases and J by 5 bases, with 20 bases left in between. This CDR3 comprises 16 residues. The CDR3 DNA sequence: TGTGCCAGCAGTCGAGGCTTCCCTGTCAATGAAGATACGCAGTATTTT. The encoded protein is CASSRGFPVNEDTQYF.

The genes are TRBV20-1 and TRBJ1-1; 7 bases are a match to TRBD1. Germline assignment: CDR1 DFQATT and CDR2 SNEGSKA (reference sequence). The CDR3 runs to 11 residues. CDR3 in DNA: TGCATCCCCGACAGGGAGGCTGAAGCTTTCTTT. Its translation is CIPDREAEAFF.

This chain uses TRBV5-3 with TRBJ1-2, with TRBD1 matching 8 bases. TRBV5-3 is known as an ORF, though its function is uncertain. This CDR3 comprises 14 residues. V shed 4 bases, J shed 5 bases, and the junction held 7 bases outside the gene matches. The CDR3 loop reads CARSLDRERYGYTF. The CDR3 region has the DNA TGTGCCAGAAGCCTGGACAGGGAACGTTATGGCTACACCTTC.